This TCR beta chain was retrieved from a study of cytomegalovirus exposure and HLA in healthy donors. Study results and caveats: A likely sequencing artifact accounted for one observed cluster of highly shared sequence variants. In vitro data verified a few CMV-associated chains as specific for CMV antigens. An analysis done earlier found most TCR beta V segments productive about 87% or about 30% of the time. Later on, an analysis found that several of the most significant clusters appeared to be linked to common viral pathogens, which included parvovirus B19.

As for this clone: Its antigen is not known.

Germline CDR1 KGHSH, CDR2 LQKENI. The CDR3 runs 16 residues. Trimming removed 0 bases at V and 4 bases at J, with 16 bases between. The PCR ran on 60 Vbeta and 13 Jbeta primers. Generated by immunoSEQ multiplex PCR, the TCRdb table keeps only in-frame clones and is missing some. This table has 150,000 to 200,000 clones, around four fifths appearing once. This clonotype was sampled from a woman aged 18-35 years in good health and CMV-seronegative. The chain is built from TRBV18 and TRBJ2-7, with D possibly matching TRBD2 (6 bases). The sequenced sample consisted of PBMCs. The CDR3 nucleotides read TGTGCCAGCTCACCACCAGGGGAGTGGCGGGGATACGAGCAGTACTTC. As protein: CASSPPGEWRGYEQYF.